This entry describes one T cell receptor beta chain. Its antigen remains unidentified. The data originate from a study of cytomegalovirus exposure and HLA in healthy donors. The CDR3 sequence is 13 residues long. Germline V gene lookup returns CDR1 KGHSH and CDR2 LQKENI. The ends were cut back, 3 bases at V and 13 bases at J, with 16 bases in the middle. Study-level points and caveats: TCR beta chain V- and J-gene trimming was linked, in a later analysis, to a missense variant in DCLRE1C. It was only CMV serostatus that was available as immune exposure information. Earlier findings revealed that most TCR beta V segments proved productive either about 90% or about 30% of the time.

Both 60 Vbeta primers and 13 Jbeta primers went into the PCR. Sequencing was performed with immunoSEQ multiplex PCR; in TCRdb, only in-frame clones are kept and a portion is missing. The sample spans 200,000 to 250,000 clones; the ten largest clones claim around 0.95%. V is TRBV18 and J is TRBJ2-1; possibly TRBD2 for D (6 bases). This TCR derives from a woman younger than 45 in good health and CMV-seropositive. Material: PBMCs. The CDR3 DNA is TGTGCCAGCTCACCGGACTATTCTAGGTATCAGTTCTTC. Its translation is CASSPDYSRYQFF.